The next 2 T cell receptor beta chains were all read from a single sample in a study of T cell repertoires in cytomegalovirus infection. These TCRs' antigens remain unknown. TCRdb re-analysed the reads in MiXCR, keeping a single row per CDR3 protein. The repertoire holds under 350,000 distinct CDR3 sequences, with 20% to 25% as singletons. Specimen: cultured PBMCs, collected from culture after CMV antigen stimulation. These receptors all come from a human donor in good health (CMV status not recorded). Some clones in this sample may be carry-over from other donors' samples.

J is TRBJ2-2 and V is TRBV20-1; maybe TRBD2 (7 bases). Trimming left V 0 bases short and J 7 bases short, with 18 bases between. CDR1 and CDR2 from the germline V gene are DFQATT and SNEGSKA (reference sequence). This CDR3 is 16 amino acids long. CDR3 nucleotides: TGCAGTGCTAGAGATCGTGCTGCGGGGGCTGGCGGGGAGCTGTTTTTT. Translation: CSARDRAAGAGGELFF.

A few counts support this clonotype. V gene TRBV6-2 or TRBV6-3 combines with J gene TRBJ2-7; 10 bases map to TRBD2. The CDR3 contains 15 residues. Germline V gives CDR1 MNHEY, CDR2 SVGEGT. The J segment lost 4 bases and the V segment lost 2 bases, leaving 5 bases of the junction unmatched. As DNA, the CDR3 is TGTGCCAGCAGTTACCCCGGACTAGCGGTTTACGAGCAGTACTTC. Protein: CASSYPGLAVYEQYF.